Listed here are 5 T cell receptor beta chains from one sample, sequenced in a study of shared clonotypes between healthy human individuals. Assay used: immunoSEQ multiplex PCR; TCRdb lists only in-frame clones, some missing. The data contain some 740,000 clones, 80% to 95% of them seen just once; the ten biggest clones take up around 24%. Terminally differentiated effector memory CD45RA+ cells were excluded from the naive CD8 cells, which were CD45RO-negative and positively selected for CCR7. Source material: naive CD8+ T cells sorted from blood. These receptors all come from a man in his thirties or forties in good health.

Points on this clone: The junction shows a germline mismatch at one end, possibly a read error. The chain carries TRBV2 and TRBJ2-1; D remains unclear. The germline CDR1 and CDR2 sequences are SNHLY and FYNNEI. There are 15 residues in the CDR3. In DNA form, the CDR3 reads TGTGCCAGCAGCGAAGGACCAAGCTCCTACAATGAGCAGTTCTTC. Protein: CASSEGPSSYNEQFF.

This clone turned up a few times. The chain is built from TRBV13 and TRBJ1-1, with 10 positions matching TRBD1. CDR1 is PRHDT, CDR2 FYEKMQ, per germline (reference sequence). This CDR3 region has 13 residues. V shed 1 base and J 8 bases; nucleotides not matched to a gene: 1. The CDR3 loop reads CASSLEGQGEAFF. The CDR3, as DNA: TGTGCCAGCAGCTTAGAGGGACAGGGGGAAGCTTTCTTT.

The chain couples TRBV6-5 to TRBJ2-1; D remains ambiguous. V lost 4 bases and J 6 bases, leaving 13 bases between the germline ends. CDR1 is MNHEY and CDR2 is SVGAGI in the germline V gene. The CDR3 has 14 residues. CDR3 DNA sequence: TGTGCCAGCAGTTCCGGATTACACCGCAATGAGCAGTTCTTC. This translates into CASSSGLHRNEQFF.

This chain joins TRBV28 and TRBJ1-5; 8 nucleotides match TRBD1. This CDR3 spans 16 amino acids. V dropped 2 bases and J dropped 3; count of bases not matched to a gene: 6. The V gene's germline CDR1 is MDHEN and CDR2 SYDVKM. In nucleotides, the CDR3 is TGTGCCAGCAGTTTACCGGACAGGGCGGCCAATCAGCCCCAGCATTTT. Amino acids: CASSLPDRAANQPQHF.

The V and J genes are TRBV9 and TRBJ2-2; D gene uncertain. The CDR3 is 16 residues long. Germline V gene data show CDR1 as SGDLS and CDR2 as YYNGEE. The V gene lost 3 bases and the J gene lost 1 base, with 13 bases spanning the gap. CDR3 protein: CASSGSREWNTGELFF. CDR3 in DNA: TGTGCCAGCAGCGGCTCAAGAGAGTGGAACACCGGGGAGCTGTTTTTT.